This T cell receptor beta chain was retrieved from a study of blood T cell repertoires in COVID-19. The germline V gene encodes CDR1 MNHEY and CDR2 SVGAGI. The length of the CDR3 is 14 residues. Between the trimmed V and J ends, which lost 6 bases and 2 bases, there was a span of 14 bases. Some clones are missing from TCRdb's copy, which holds only in-frame ones; the method was immunoSEQ multiplex PCR. The sample lists tens of thousands of clones, 88% seen once, with approximately 4.8% in the top ten. Sequences were obtained from peripheral blood. The receptor's source is a woman older than 75 with active COVID-19. The V gene is TRBV6-5, the J gene TRBJ2-7; weak D call: TRBD2 (6 bases). For the CDR3, the DNA is TGTGCCAGCAGCTCCGGGACTCTCGCCTACGAGCAGTACTTC. It encodes CASSSGTLAYEQYF.